Listed below are T cell receptor beta chains from one sample, sequenced in a study of cytomegalovirus exposure and HLA in healthy donors. This table comes from immunoSEQ multiplex PCR, and its TCRdb copy is limited to in-frame clones, with some not included. Among 150,000 to 200,000 clones listed, around 80% were seen once. Sequencing used PBMCs. Every receptor here comes from a woman between 45 and 65 years old in good health and CMV-seronegative. CDR3s include the opening cysteine and the closing phenylalanine or tryptophan. Fields, in order: J gene, D gene, V gene, clone size, CDR3 DNA, CDR3 protein. A D gene is named only where the DNA matches it firmly. Clone size is given for some rows only: seen once, a few or many times, or a class if the clone is expanded.

>TRBJ1-5|.|TRBV5-5|.
TGTGCCAGCAGCTTGGCCGTCCCCCGGGACTACAGCAATCAGCCCCAGCATTTT
CASSLAVPRDYSNQPQHF
>TRBJ1-2|.|TRBV28|.
TGTGCCAGCAGTTTAGACAGGATTTATGGCTACACCTTC
CASSLDRIYGYTF
>TRBJ1-5|TRBD1|TRBV6-1|.
TGTGCCAGCAGTCGAACAGGGGGGGACCATCAGCCCCAGCATTTT
CASSRTGGDHQPQHF
>TRBJ1-2|.|TRBV28|.
TGTGCCAGCAGTCCCCGTGGTGGGGGGGCGAACTATGGCTACACCTTC
CASSPRGGGANYGYTF
>TRBJ2-1|TRBD2|TRBV27|.
TGTGCCAGCAGTAAACTAGCGGGAGGTGAGCAGTTCTTC
CASSKLAGGEQFF
>TRBJ2-5|TRBD1|TRBV9|.
TGTGCCAGCAGCTTCGACGGACAGGGACAGGAGACCCAGTACTTC
CASSFDGQGQETQYF
>TRBJ1-4|.|TRBV6-6|few
TGTGCCAGCAGTTACGCCGGGGAAAAACTGTTTTTT
CASSYAGEKLFF
>TRBJ2-1|TRBD1|TRBV7-2|.
TGTGCCAGCAGCGCGTCGGGACAGGGCCCCAATGAGCAGTTCTTC
CASSASGQGPNEQFF
>TRBJ2-1|TRBD2|TRBV25-1|.
TGTGCCAGCAGTAACCTAGCGGGAGCCAATGAGCAGTTCTTC
CASSNLAGANEQFF
>TRBJ1-2|TRBD1|TRBV11-2|.
TGTGCCAGCAGCTTGGACAGGGGGCGTTCGAACTATGGCTACACCTTC
CASSLDRGRSNYGYTF
>TRBJ1-3|.|TRBV6-5|.
TGTGCCAGCAGTTATAGTAGGGGGTCGCCTGGAAACACCATATATTTT
CASSYSRGSPGNTIYF
>TRBJ1-1|.|TRBV29-1|.
TGCAGCGCTAGGACGGCGGGAGGCACTGAAGCTTTCTTT
CSARTAGGTEAFF
>TRBJ2-2|TRBD2|TRBV4-1|.
TGCGCCAGCAGCACCCCCGGCGGAGCGGGGGCCGTCACCGGGGAGCTGTTTTTT
CASSTPGGAGAVTGELFF
>TRBJ2-7|TRBD2|TRBV13|.
TGTGCCAGCAGCGCTGGACTAGCGGGAGCTTTTGGGTACGAGCAGTACTTC
CASSAGLAGAFGYEQYF
>TRBJ2-1|.|TRBV19|.
TGTGCCAGTACTTGGAATAGGGGGTTTAACAATGAGCAGTTCTTC
CASTWNRGFNNEQFF
>TRBJ2-3|.|TRBV9|few
TGTGCCAGCAGTTACCAGGGTGTTAGTCGGACAGATACGCAGTATTTT
CASSYQGVSRTDTQYF
>TRBJ2-2|TRBD2|TRBV27|.
TGTGCCAGCAGTTTAGAAACGGGGGGGCCCGCCGGGGAGCTGTTTTTT
CASSLETGGPAGELFF
>TRBJ2-6|TRBD2|TRBV7-2|.
TGTGCCAGCAGCTTAAGGCTAGCGGGAGTGGGTGGGGCCAACGTCCTGACTTTC
CASSLRLAGVGGANVLTF
>TRBJ1-1|.|TRBV5-1|few
TGCGCCAGCATGGAGAATGATAGGACTGAAGCTTTCTTT
CASMENDRTEAFF
>TRBJ2-7|.|TRBV5-1|many
TGCGCCAGCAGCTTGGCGGGTTTCGAGCAGTACTTC
CASSLAGFEQYF
>TRBJ1-1|.|TRBV7-9|.
TGTGCCAGCAGCGCGGACTCCGCCACTGAAGCTTTCTTT
CASSADSATEAFF
>TRBJ2-3|.|TRBV5-1|.
TGCGCCAGCAGCATACAGCGGAGTAGCACAGATACGCAGTATTTT
CASSIQRSSTDTQYF
>TRBJ2-3|.|TRBV5-5|.
TGTGCCAGCAGCTTGGGATCATCAGGGCCGGATACGCAGTATTTT
CASSLGSSGPDTQYF
>TRBJ1-2|.|TRBV28|.
TGTGCCAGCAGTCCGAGGACAGTAGCTAACTATGGCTACACCTTC
CASSPRTVANYGYTF
>TRBJ2-1|.|TRBV29-1|once
TGCAGCGTTGCAGGGGGAGGACTTTACAATGAGCAGTTCTTC
CSVAGGGLYNEQFF
>TRBJ1-4|.|TRBV6-1|.
TGTGCCAGCAGTCCGGGAGAGGCCAAGAAGGGGAAACTGTTTTTT
CASSPGEAKKGKLFF
>TRBJ2-7|.|TRBV7-2|.
TGTGCCAGCAGCCAGGGGTGGGGGCCCTCCTACGAGCAGTACTTC
CASSQGWGPSYEQYF
>TRBJ2-7|.|TRBV29-1|.
TGCAGCGTTGATAAGGACAGTGTCAGAACCTACGAGCAGTACTTC
CSVDKDSVRTYEQYF
>TRBJ1-5|.|TRBV2|.
TGTGCCAGCAGTGTGAAGGGCCAGGGGAATCAGCCCCAGCATTTT
CASSVKGQGNQPQHF
>TRBJ2-7|TRBD1|TRBV6-5|.
TGTGCCAGCAGCTATGGTGCCAGGGGGTACGAGCAGTACTTC
CASSYGARGYEQYF
>TRBJ1-1|.|TRBV28|.
TGTGCCAGCGGGCGTTCATCGGGATTAGGGAACACTGAAGCTTTCTTT
CASGRSSGLGNTEAFF
>TRBJ2-7|TRBD1|TRBV7-2|.
TGTGCCAGCAGCTTAGCGCGGGGGACAGGGAGTTACGAGCAGTACTTC
CASSLARGTGSYEQYF
>TRBJ2-1|.|TRBV10-2|.
TGCGCCAGCAGTGCCCGGGATGAGCAGTTCTTC
CASSARDEQFF
>TRBJ1-5|TRBD1|TRBV13|.
TGTGCCAGCAGCTTAGTACTGGGGACAGGGATAAGCACTCAGCCCCAGCATTTT
CASSLVLGTGISTQPQHF
>TRBJ1-2|TRBD1|TRBV6-1|.
TGTGCCAGCAGTGAAGGGACAGGGACCATAGGGGGCTACACCTTC
CASSEGTGTIGGYTF
>TRBJ2-6|.|TRBV29-1|.
TGCAGCGTGACGGGTGGGGCCAACGTCCTGACTTTC
CSVTGGANVLTF
>TRBJ2-4|.|TRBV18|.
TGTGCCAGCTCCGGACCCCTAAGGGAGGTGAACATTCAGTACTTC
CASSGPLREVNIQYF